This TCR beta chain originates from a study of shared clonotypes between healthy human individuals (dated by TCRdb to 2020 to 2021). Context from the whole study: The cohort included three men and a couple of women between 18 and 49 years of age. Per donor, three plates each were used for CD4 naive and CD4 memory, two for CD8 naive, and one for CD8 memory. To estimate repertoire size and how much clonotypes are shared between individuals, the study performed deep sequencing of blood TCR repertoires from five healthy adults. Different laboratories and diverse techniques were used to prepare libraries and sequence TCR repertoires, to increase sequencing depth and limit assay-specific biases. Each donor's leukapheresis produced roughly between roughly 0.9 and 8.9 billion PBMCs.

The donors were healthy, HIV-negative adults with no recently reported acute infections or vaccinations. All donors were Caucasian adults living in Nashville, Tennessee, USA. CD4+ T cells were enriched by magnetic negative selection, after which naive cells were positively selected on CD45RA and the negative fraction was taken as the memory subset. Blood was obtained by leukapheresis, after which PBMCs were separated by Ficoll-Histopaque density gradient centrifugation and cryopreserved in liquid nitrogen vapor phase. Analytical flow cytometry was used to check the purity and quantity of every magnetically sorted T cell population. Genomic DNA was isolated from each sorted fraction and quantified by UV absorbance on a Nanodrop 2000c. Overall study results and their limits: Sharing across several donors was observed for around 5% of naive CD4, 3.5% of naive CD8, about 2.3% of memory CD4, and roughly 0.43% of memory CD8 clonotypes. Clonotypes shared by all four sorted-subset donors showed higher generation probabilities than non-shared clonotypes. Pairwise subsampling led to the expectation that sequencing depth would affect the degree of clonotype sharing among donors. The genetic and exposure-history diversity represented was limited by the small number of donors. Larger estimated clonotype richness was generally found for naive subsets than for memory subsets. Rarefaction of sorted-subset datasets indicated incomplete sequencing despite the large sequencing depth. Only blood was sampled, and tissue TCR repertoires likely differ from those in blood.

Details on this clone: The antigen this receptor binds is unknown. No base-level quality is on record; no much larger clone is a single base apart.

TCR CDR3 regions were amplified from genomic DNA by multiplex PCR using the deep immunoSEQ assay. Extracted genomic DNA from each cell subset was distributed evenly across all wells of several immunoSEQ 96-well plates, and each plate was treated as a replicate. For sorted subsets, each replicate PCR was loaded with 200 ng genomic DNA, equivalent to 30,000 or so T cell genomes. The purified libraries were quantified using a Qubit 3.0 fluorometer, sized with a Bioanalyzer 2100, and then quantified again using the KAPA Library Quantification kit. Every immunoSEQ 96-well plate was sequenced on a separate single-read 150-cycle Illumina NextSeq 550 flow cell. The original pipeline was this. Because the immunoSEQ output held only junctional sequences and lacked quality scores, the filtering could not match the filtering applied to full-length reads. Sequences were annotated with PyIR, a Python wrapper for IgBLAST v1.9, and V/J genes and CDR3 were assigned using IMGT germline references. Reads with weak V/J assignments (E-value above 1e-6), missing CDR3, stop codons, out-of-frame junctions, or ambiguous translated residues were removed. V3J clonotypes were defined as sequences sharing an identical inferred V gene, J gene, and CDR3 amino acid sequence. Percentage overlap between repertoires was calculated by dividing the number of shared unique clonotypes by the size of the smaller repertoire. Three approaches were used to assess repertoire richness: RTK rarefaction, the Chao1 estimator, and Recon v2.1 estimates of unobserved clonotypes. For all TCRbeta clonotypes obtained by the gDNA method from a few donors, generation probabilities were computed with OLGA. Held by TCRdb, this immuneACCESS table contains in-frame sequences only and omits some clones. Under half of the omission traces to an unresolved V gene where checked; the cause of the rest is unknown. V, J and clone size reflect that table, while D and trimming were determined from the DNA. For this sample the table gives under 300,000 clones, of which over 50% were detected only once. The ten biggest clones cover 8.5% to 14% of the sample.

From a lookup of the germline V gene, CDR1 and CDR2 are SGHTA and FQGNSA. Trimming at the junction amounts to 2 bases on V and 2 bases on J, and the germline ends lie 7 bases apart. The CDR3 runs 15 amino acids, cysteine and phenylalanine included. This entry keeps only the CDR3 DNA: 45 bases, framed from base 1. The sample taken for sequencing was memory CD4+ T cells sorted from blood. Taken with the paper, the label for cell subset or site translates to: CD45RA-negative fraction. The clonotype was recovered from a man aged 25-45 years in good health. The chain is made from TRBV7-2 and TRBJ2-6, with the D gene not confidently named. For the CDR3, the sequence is CASSLSAAGANVLTF. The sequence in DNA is TGTGCCAGCAGCTTATCTGCGGCTGGGGCCAACGTCCTGACTTTC.